This paragraph covers one TCR beta chain sequence. Its antigen is not identified. This sample was included in a study of cytomegalovirus exposure and HLA in healthy donors. The overall study: HLA-typed donors contributed some 87 million unique TCRs, which were held in an early data release. Study observations and caveats: A later analysis appeared to link common viral pathogens to several of the most significant clusters. Whilst most TCR sequences proved rare, a subset of public TCRs occurred across many donors. Researchers catalogued roughly 170 TCR beta chains as cytomegalovirus-associated.

This CDR3 is built from 12 residues. V was cut by 5 bases and J by 5 bases, with 12 bases left in between. The V gene's germline CDR1 is SQVTM and CDR2 ANQGSEA. Primers for the PCR totalled 60 Vbeta and 13 Jbeta. Assay used: immunoSEQ multiplex PCR; TCRdb lists only in-frame clones, some missing. The table includes fewer than 120,000 clones, approximately 86% detected once. Material for sequencing was PBMCs. The chain combines TRBV29-1 with TRBJ2-5; D is possibly TRBD1 (5 bases). This clonotype was sampled from a middle-aged man in good health and CMV-seronegative. CDR3 loop: CSVYRRGETQYF. CDR3 nucleotides: TGCAGCGTTTACAGGCGCGGTGAGACCCAGTACTTC.